This record looks at one T cell receptor (beta chain) sequence and its context. The data were obtained in a study of kidney transplant recipient with SARS-CoV-2 infection. MiXCR, applied by TCRdb to the reads, yields one record per CDR3 protein. The sample lists under 250,000 distinct CDR3 sequences, less than 35% occurring once. The germline gives CDR1 SGHVS, CDR2 FNYEAQ. The CDR3 totals 12 residues. Trimming took off 3 bases at V and 7 bases at J, with 9 bases between the two ends. Material: a blood sample, obtained at baseline and between days 110 and 120 from a kidney transplant recipient. This chain connects TRBV7-6 to TRBJ2-5, with D perhaps given as TRBD1 or TRBD2 (5 bases each). The origin of this receptor is a male patient between 25 and 40 years old who had COVID-19 and was a kidney transplant recipient. Some T cells may be provided by the graft donor. The CDR3 sequence is CASSFEGRTQYF. CDR3 DNA: TGTGCCAGCAGCTTCGAGGGGCGGACCCAGTACTTC.